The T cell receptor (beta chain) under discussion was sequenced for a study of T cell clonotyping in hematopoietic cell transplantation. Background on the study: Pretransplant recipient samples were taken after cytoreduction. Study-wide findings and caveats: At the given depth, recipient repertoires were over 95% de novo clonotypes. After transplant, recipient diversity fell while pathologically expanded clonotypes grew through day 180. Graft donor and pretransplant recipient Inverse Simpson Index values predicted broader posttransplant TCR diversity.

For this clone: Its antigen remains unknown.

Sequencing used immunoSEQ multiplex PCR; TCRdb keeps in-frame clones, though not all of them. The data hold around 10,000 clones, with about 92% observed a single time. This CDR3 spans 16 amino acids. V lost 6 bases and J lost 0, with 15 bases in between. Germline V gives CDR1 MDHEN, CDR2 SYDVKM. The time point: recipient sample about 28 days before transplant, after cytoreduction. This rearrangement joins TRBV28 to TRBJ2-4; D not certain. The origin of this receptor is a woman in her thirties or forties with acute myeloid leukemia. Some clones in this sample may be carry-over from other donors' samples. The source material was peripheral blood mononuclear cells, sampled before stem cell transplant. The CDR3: CASSLYPQLAKNIQYF. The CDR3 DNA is TGTGCCAGCAGCCTTTACCCCCAGCTAGCCAAAAACATTCAGTACTTC.